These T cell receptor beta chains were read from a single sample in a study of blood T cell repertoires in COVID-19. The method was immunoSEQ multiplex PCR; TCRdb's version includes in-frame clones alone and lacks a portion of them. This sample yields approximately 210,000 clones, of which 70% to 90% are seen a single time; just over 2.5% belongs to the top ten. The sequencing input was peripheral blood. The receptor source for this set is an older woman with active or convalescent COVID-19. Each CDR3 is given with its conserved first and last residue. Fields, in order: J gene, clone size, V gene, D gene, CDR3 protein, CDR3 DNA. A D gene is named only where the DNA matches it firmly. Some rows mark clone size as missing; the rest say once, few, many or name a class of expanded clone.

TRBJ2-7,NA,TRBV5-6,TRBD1,CASNADRVLPPDF,TGTGCCAGCAACGCGGACAGGGTTCTTCCCCCAGACTTC
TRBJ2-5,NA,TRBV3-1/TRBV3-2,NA,CASSQDLRRTQYF,TGTGCCAGCAGCCAAGATCTGAGGCGGACCCAGTACTTC
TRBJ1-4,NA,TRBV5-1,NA,CASSLGGPNEKLFF,TGCGCCAGCAGCCTCGGGGGTCCTAATGAAAAACTGTTTTTT
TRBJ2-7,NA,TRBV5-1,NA,CASSSGLSGYEQYF,TGCGCCAGCAGCTCCGGACTGAGTGGGTACGAGCAGTACTTC
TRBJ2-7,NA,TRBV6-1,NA,CASSYENEQYF,TGTGCCAGCAGTTATGAGAACGAGCAGTACTTC
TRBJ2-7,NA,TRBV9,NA,CASSPTMGKGVEQYF,TGTGCCAGCAGCCCTACGATGGGCAAGGGGGTCGAGCAGTACTTC
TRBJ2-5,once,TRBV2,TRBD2,CASSPIAGTGETQYF,TGTGCCAGCAGTCCCATAGCGGGGACGGGTGAGACCCAGTACTTC
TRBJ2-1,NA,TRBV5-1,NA,CASSLASGKHYGEQFF,TGCGCCAGCAGCTTGGCGTCAGGGAAGCACTACGGGGAGCAGTTCTTC
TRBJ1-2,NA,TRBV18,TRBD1,CASSQQGTWDYGYTF,TGTGCCAGCTCACAACAGGGGACATGGGACTATGGCTACACCTTC
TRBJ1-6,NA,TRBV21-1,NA,CASSYRQGARNSPLHF,TGTGCCAGCAGCTACCGACAGGGGGCGCGTAATTCACCCCTCCACTTT